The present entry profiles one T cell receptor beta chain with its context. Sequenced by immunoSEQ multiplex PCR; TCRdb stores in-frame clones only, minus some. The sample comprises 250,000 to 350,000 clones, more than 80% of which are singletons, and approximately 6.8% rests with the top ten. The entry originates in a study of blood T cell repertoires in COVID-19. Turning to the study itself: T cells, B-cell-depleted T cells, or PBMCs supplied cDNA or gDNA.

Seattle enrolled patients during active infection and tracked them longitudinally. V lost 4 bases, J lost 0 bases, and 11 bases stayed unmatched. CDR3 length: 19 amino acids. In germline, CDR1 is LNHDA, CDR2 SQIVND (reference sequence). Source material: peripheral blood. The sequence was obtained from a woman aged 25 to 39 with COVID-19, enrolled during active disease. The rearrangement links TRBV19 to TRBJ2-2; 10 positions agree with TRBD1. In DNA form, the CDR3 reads TGTGCCAGTAGTAGCTCCGGGACAGGGGCCTTCGCGAACACCGGGGAGCTGTTTTTT. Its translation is CASSSSGTGAFANTGELFF. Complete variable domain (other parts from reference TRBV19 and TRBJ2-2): DGGITQSPKYLFRKEGQNVTLSCEQNLNHDAMYWYRQDPGQGLRLIYYSQIVNDFQKGDIAEGYSVSREKKESFPLTVTSAQKNPTAFYLCASSSSGTGAFANTGELFFGEGSRLTVL.